This TCR beta chain was sequenced in a study of CD8 T cells in ankylosing spondylitis. Regarding the study as a whole: Peripheral blood held disease-linked clones only at relatively low frequency, and these were CD8+.

This clonotype has at least ten counts. The antigen is undetermined. Quantitative 5'-RACE with molecular barcodes generated TCR beta libraries. TCRdb passed the 5' RACE reads through MiXCR, listing each CDR3 protein once. In the table there are about 130,000 distinct CDR3 sequences, around 7% of which are singletons. Trimming took 0 bases from V and 6 from J, leaving 11 bases between them. Germline CDR1 reads MGHRA; CDR2 reads YSYEKL. The CDR3 consists of 14 residues. The sample taken for sequencing was blood, either unsorted or a sorted T cell fraction (not recorded which). The chain joins TRBV4-1 to TRBJ1-2; TRBD1 is a possible D gene (5 bases). This clonotype was sampled from a male donor with ankylosing spondylitis or in good health (not recorded which). The CDR3 loop reads CASSQDPGQNGYTF. DNA of the CDR3: TGCGCCAGCAGCCAAGACCCAGGGCAGAATGGCTACACCTTC.